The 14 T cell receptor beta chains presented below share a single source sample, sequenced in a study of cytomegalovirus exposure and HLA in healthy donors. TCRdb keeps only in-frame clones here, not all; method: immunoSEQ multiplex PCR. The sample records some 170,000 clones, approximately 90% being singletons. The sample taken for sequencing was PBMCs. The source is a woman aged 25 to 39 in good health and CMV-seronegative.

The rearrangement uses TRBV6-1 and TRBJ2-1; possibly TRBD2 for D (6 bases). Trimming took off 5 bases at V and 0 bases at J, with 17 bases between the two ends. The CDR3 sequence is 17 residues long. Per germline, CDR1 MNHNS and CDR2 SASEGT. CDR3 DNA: TGTGCCAGCAGTCAAGGGCGGGGACTGAGCTCCTACAATGAGCAGTTCTTC. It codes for CASSQGRGLSSYNEQFF.

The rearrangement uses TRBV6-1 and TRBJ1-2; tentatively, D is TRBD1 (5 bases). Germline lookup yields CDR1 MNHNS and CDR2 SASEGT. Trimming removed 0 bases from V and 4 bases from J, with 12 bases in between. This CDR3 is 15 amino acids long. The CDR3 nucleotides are TGTGCCAGCAGTGAAGCGGGTAGGGGCACCTATGGCTACACCTTC. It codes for CASSEAGRGTYGYTF.

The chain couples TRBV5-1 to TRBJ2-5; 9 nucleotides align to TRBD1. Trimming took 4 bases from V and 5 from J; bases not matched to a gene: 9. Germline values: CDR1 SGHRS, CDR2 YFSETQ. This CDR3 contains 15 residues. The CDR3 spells CASSPGTGPLETQYF. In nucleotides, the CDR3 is TGCGCCAGCAGCCCCGGGACAGGGCCATTGGAGACCCAGTACTTC. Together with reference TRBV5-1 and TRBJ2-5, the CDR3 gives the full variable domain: KAGVTQTPRYLIKTRGQQVTLSCSPISGHRSVSWYQQTPGQGLQFLFEYFSETQRNKGNFPGRFSGRQFSNSRSEMNVSTLELGDSALYLCASSPGTGPLETQYFGPGTRLLVL.

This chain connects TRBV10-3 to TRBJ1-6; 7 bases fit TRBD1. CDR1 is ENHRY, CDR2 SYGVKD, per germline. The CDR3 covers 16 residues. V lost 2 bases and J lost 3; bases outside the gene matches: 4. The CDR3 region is CAISEDRAVYNSPLHF. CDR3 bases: TGTGCCATCAGTGAGGACAGGGCGGTCTATAATTCACCCCTCCACTTT.

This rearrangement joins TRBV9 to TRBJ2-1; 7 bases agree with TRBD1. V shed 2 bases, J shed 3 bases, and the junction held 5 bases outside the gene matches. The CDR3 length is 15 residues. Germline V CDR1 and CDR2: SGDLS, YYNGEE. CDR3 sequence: CASSVTGTVYNEQFF. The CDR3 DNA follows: TGTGCCAGCAGCGTTACCGGGACAGTCTACAATGAGCAGTTCTTC.

The CDR3 sequence: CASTSGNSYEQYF. The CDR3 bases are TGTGCCAGCACGTCAGGGAACTCCTACGAGCAGTACTTC. This chain connects TRBV5-8 to TRBJ2-7, with D possibly TRBD1 on 5 matching bases. CDR1 SGHTS and CDR2 YDEGEE come from the germline V gene. The germline V and J ends were trimmed by 6 bases and 0 bases, with 10 bases remaining between them. This CDR3 region has 13 residues.

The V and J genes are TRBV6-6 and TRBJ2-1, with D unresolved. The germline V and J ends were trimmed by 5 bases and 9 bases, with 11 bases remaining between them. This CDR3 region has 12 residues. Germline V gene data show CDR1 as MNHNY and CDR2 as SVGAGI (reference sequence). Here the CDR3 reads CASSIGGAEQFF. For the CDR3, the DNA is TGTGCCAGCAGTATCGGTGGAGCTGAGCAGTTCTTC.

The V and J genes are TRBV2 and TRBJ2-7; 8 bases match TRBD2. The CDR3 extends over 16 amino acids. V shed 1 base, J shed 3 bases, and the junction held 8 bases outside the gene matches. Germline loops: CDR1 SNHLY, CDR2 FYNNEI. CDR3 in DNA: TGTGCCAGCAGTGAAGTTCGTCCGCGGGGGGACTACGAGCAGTACTTC. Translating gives CASSEVRPRGDYEQYF.

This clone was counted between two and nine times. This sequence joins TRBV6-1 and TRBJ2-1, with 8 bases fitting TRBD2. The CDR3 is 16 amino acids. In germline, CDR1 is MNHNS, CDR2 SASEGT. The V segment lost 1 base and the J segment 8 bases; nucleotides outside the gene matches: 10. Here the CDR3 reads CASSEDLGTSDYEQFF. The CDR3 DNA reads TGTGCCAGCAGTGAAGACCTCGGGACTAGTGATTATGAGCAGTTCTTC.

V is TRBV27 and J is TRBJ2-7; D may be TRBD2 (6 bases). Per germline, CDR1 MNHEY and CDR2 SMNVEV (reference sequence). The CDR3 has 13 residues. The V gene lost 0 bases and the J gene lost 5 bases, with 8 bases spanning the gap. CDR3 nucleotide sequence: TGTGCCAGCAGTTTATCGGACTACGACGAGCAGTACTTC. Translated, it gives CASSLSDYDEQYF.

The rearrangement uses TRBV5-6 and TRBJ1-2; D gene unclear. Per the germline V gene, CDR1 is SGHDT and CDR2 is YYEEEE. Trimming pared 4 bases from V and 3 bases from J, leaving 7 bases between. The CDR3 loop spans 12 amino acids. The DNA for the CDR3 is TGTGCCAGCAGCCGGGATTACTATGGCTACACCTTC. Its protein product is CASSRDYYGYTF.

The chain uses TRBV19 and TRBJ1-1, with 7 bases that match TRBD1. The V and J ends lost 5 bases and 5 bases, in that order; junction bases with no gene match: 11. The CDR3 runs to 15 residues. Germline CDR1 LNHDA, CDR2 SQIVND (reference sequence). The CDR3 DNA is TGTGCCAGTAGTCCTAGGACAGGCGGGGGGACTGAAGCTTTCTTT. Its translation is CASSPRTGGGTEAFF.

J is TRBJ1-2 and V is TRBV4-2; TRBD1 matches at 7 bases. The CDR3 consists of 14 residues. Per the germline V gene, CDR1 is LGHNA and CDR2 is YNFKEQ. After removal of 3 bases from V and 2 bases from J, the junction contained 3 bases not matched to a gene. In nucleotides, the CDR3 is TGTGCCAGCAGCCAGACAGGGAACAACTATGGCTACACCTTC. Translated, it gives CASSQTGNNYGYTF.

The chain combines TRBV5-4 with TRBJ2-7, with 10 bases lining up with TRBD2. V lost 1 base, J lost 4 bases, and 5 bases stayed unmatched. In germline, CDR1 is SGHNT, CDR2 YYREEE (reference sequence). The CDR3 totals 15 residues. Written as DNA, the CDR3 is TGTGCCAGCAGCTTGACGGCTAGCGGGGGTTACGAGCAGTACTTC. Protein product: CASSLTASGGYEQYF.